These 20 T cell receptor beta chains were all obtained from the same sample, sequenced in a study of blood T cell repertoires in COVID-19. Here immunoSEQ multiplex PCR was the method, and the copy in TCRdb shows in-frame clones only, minus some. The table has almost 35,000 clones, 90% to 95% seen once. Specimen: peripheral blood. These receptors were obtained from a man between 60 and 75 years old with active or convalescent COVID-19.

V usage is TRBV19 and J usage is TRBJ1-1; the D is unclear. Looked up from germline, CDR1 is LNHDA and CDR2 is SQIVND (reference sequence). Trimming stripped 3 bases from V and 0 bases from J, with 14 bases between. The CDR3 totals 16 residues. The chain's CDR3 is CASSMARIEVNTEAFF. In DNA form, the CDR3 reads TGTGCCAGTAGTATGGCCCGGATAGAGGTGAACACTGAAGCTTTCTTT.

The CDR3 reads CASSLVQGGSEKLFF. The CDR3, as DNA: TGTGCCAGCAGCTTGGTCCAGGGCGGGAGTGAAAAACTGTTTTTT. The rearrangement joins TRBV5-4 to TRBJ1-4; weak D call: TRBD1 (5 bases). The CDR3 runs to 15 residues. V was trimmed by 0 bases and J by 7 bases, leaving 13 bases between them. CDR1 is SGHNT and CDR2 is YYREEE in the germline V gene (reference sequence). The whole variable domain, remainder taken from reference TRBV5-4 and TRBJ1-4, is ETGVTQSPTHLIKTRGQQVTLRCSSQSGHNTVSWYQQALGQGPQFIFQYYREEENGRGNFPPRFSGLQFPNYSSELNVNALELDDSALYLCASSLVQGGSEKLFFGSGTQLSVL.

The chain links TRBV28 to TRBJ1-2, with unresolved D. Germline CDR1 reads MDHEN; CDR2 reads SYDVKM. V was cut by 1 base and J by 7 bases, with 7 bases left in between. The CDR3 is 12 amino acids. Here the CDR3 DNA reads TGTGCCAGCAGTTTATCGGGTGGTGGCTACACCTTC. Translating it yields CASSLSGGGYTF.

The chain employs TRBV27 and TRBJ1-2; a weak D match, TRBD1 (5 bases). This CDR3 has 13 amino acids. V lost 6 bases and J lost 3, with 11 bases in between. Germline V gene lookup returns CDR1 MNHEY and CDR2 SMNVEV (reference sequence). CDR3: CASSIRGYYGYTF. The CDR3 bases are TGTGCCAGCAGCATTCGGGGGTACTATGGCTACACCTTC.

The V and J genes are TRBV25-1 and TRBJ2-7; 8 bases fit TRBD1. V shed 8 bases, J shed 0 bases, and the junction held 6 bases outside the gene matches. The V gene's germline CDR1 is MGHDK and CDR2 SYGVNS. This CDR3 is 14 amino acids long. Written as DNA, the CDR3 is TGTGCCAGCTCTTGGACAGGGAGCTCCTACGAGCAGTACTTC. Amino acids: CASSWTGSSYEQYF.

This clone was detected once. This rearrangement joins TRBV5-1 to TRBJ2-3; 8 nucleotides align to TRBD2. The CDR3 covers 14 residues. The V gene end was trimmed by 1 base and the J gene end by 4 bases; junction bases not matched to a gene: 2. Germline assignment: CDR1 SGHRS and CDR2 YFSETQ. CDR3 residues: CASSLSGSADTQYF. CDR3 in DNA: TGCGCCAGCAGCTTGAGCGGGAGTGCAGATACGCAGTATTTT.

This rearrangement joins TRBV7-9 to TRBJ1-4, with D hard to call. CDR3 length: 14 amino acids. Germline CDR1 reads SEHNR; CDR2 reads FQNEAQ (reference sequence). Trimming removed 7 bases at V and 3 bases at J, with 12 bases between. CDR3 in DNA: TGTGCCAGCACCCCCTTCGCGGCTAATGAAAAACTGTTTTTT. Translating gives CASTPFAANEKLFF.

The count of this clone is one. This chain uses TRBV27 with TRBJ1-5; D gene ambiguous. The germline gives CDR1 MNHEY, CDR2 SMNVEV (reference sequence). The V gene lost 4 bases and the J gene lost 8 bases, with 15 bases spanning the gap. This CDR3 has 14 residues. This chain's CDR3 is CASSSSVRMKPQHF. DNA for the CDR3: TGTGCCAGCAGTTCCTCGGTCAGGATGAAGCCCCAGCATTTT.

The chain combines TRBV2 with TRBJ1-3; the match to TRBD1 covers 8 bases. CDR1 is SNHLY and CDR2 is FYNNEI in the germline V gene. V lost 10 bases and J lost 4; bases outside the gene matches: 6. The CDR3 is 13 residues long. The CDR3 nucleotides are TGTGCCACCAGCAGGGGGCTCGGAAACACCATATATTTT. It translates to CATSRGLGNTIYF.

J is TRBJ1-4 and V is TRBV19; TRBD1 matches 7 bases. CDR1 LNHDA and CDR2 SQIVND come from the germline V gene (reference sequence). The ends lost 7 bases at V and 2 bases at J; junction bases unmatched: 1. The CDR3 totals 13 residues. The CDR3 reads CASKDRTNEKLFF. DNA of the CDR3: TGTGCCAGTAAGGACAGGACTAATGAAAAACTGTTTTTT.

V gene TRBV28 combines with J gene TRBJ2-1; the match to TRBD2 covers 12 bases. From germline, CDR1 is MDHEN and CDR2 SYDVKM. The V segment lost 0 bases and the J segment 15 bases; nucleotides outside the gene matches: 3. This CDR3 spans 13 amino acids. In DNA form, the CDR3 reads TGTGCCAGCAGTTTATGGACTAGCGGGGGCTGGTTCTTC. As protein: CASSLWTSGGWFF.

CDR3 nucleotides: TGTGCCAGCTCAAAGACAGAGAACTATGGCTACACCTTC. Translated, it gives CASSKTENYGYTF. The chain uses TRBV18 and TRBJ1-2; D perhaps matches TRBD1 (5 bases). Trimming pared 5 bases from V and 2 bases from J, leaving 9 bases between. This CDR3 region has 13 residues. Germline assignment: CDR1 KGHSH and CDR2 LQKENI.

The DNA of the CDR3 is TGTGCCAGCAGCGCGGGCGGGGGTCGTGGGGCCAACGTCCTGACTTTC. Translated, it gives CASSAGGGRGANVLTF. This rearrangement joins TRBV7-9 to TRBJ2-6; 7 bases are a match to TRBD2. Germline V gene lookup returns CDR1 SEHNR and CDR2 FQNEAQ (reference sequence). Trimming removed 5 bases from V and 3 bases from J; junction bases left unmatched: 7. This CDR3 contains 16 residues.

The genes are TRBV18 and TRBJ1-4, with D perhaps matching TRBD1 (6 bases). V lost 6 bases to trimming and J lost 3 bases, with 11 bases between them. CDR3 length: 14 residues. CDR1 and CDR2 from the germline V gene are KGHSH and LQKENI. The CDR3 is CASSGTPPNEKLFF. CDR3 DNA: TGTGCCAGCTCCGGGACACCGCCTAATGAAAAACTGTTTTTT.

The V call is TRBV5-1, the J call TRBJ2-3; TRBD1 aligns across 8 bases. With V trimmed by 3 bases and J by 6 bases, 15 bases remained unmatched. The CDR3 is made up of 17 amino acids. CDR1 and CDR2 from the germline V gene are SGHRS and YFSETQ. This chain's CDR3 is CASSSGTGTSVGDTQYF. DNA of the CDR3: TGCGCCAGCAGCTCTGGGACAGGTACCTCCGTCGGGGATACGCAGTATTTT.

The V gene is TRBV2, the J gene TRBJ2-6; TRBD1 is a possible D gene (5 bases). Germline CDR1 and CDR2: SNHLY and FYNNEI. The CDR3 is 15 amino acids. The V gene lost 3 bases and the J gene lost 1 base, with 7 bases spanning the gap. CDR3 nucleotides: TGTGCCAGCAGTGAGGCAGGGTCTGGGGCCAACGTCCTGACTTTC. It codes for CASSEAGSGANVLTF.

The V call is TRBV5-1, the J call TRBJ1-1; 8 nucleotides align to TRBD1. This CDR3 is 15 amino acids long. V lost 1 base to trimming and J lost 1 base; unmatched junction nucleotides: 3. The V gene's germline CDR1 is SGHRS and CDR2 YFSETQ. CDR3 sequence: CASSLLGTGNTEAFF. The CDR3 DNA reads TGCGCCAGCAGCTTGTTGGGGACAGGGAACACTGAAGCTTTCTTT.

The chain combines TRBV9 with TRBJ2-5, with a weak D call TRBD2 (5 bases). Trimming pared 3 bases from V and 7 bases from J, leaving 16 bases between. CDR1 is SGDLS, CDR2 YYNGEE, per germline. CDR3 length: 14 residues. The CDR3 reads CASSGSQRGWTQYF. In DNA, the CDR3 is TGTGCCAGCAGCGGATCTCAGCGAGGGTGGACCCAGTACTTC.

The chain has TRBV5-6 and TRBJ2-2; 10 bases line up with TRBD1. The V gene's germline CDR1 is SGHDT and CDR2 YYEEEE. With 3 bases clipped from V and 6 bases from J, the junction kept 5 bases outside the gene matches. The CDR3 extends over 15 amino acids. The CDR3 DNA reads as TGTGCCAGCAGCTCCGGGACAGGGGCTTCCGGGGAGCTGTTTTTT. It specifies CASSSGTGASGELFF.

By share of the sample, this clone is medium-sized. The rearrangement links TRBV7-9 to TRBJ2-2, with 10 bases aligning to TRBD2. This CDR3 has 16 residues. Germline loops: CDR1 SEHNR, CDR2 FQNEAQ (reference sequence). The J segment lost 5 bases and the V segment lost 5 bases, leaving 8 bases of the junction unmatched. The CDR3 region has the DNA TGTGCCAGCAGCCAAGCGGGAGGGCCCCTAACCGGGGAGCTGTTTTTT. It encodes CASSQAGGPLTGELFF.